Detailed here is one T cell receptor (beta chain). In this sample, this clonotype turned up many times. The antigen it binds to is not known. The input lacks base qualities; no much larger clone sits a single base away. cDNA synthesis used template-switch 5'RACE with a primer carrying a 10-nucleotide random unique molecular identifier tagging each TCR transcript. Every sequencing run covered 15-18 subjects and yielded more than 160 million TCR-beta sequences. Total RNA was extracted with the RNeasy kit. TCR-beta VDJ regions were amplified with primers for the TCR constant region and the 5'RACE anchor, using the KAPA Real-time Library Amplification kit. A first PCR added sample indexes and Illumina adaptors, and a second PCR then raised library yield. After Ampure bead purification, the TCR product of roughly 650 bp was size-selected on a 2% E-gel SizeSelection system. Before pooling, library quality was checked on a Bioanalyzer, concentration was measured with Qubit, and libraries were quantified with the Kapa Library Quantification kit. An Illumina HiSeq 2500 sequenced the libraries paired-end 2 x 150 bp. To increase sequence diversity, about 24-32% phiX was spiked into each library pool. The paper's processing steps were these. The quality-filtered reads were processed with the UMI-based MiGEC pipeline, whose error correction step removed more than 80% of the raw TCR sequences. IMGT germline references were used for aligning VDJ genes, and each clonotype was defined as a unique CDR3 amino acid sequence together with its V-J genes. VDJtools evaluated clonal expansion, Shannon diversity and CDR3 relatedness (CalcPairwiseDistances, ClusterSamples); CLCbio workbench built phylogenetic trees. Using coefficient-of-variation modelling across technical triplicates, the study counted a clone as expanded if it had at least 8 unique UMIs. The public reads were reanalyzed by TCRdb: fastp trimming at Q25, MiXCR alignment, in-frame beta chains only. Every distinct CDR3 protein forms one entry, paired with its most common genes and DNA. The V and J calls were determined by TCRdb, not by the authors. Within this sample are 35,000 to 40,000 distinct CDR3 sequences, with roughly 12% of them counted one time only. Less than 5% of the sample is held by the ten biggest clonotypes.

These data are taken from a study of neurological immune-mediated disorders (dated by TCRdb to about 2019). For context, the study as a whole: Peripheral blood TCR-beta repertoires from patients with HTLV-I-associated myelopathy (HAM/TSP), patients with multiple sclerosis, and healthy controls were compared in the study using UMI-based sequencing. Alongside PBMC samples, the set of about 100 TCR-beta libraries contained longitudinal samples, technical triplicates, and paired CD4+ and CD8+ T-cell subsets that had been sorted. The cohort was made up of 60 to 75 subjects, consisting of 14 HAM/TSP patients, around 35 multiple sclerosis patients and about 20 healthy controls.

The full study reports these points: TCR clonal expansion was greatest in HAM/TSP patients and smallest in MS patients, who ranked below even healthy controls. Across subjects, expanded clones never shared an identical CDR3 amino acid sequence, which suggests that the TCR-beta repertoires in every group were private.

Sorted-subset TCR libraries were prepared from fewer than 1.1 million sorted CD4+ or CD8+ T cells. Peripheral blood was subjected to Ficoll-Hypaque density gradient centrifugation to isolate PBMCs, which were then cryopreserved in liquid nitrogen. Paired sorted CD4+ and CD8+ subsets came from healthy controls, HAM/TSP patients and MS patients. Inclusive of the bounding cysteine and phenylalanine, the CDR3 is 14 residues long. Left in the record is the CDR3 DNA by itself, 42 bases read in frame from the first base. CDR1 and CDR2 were assigned from the germline V gene as MNHEY and SVGEGT. Trimming accounts for 7 bases at V and 5 bases at J, while the number of junction bases matched to no gene is 7.

Here the chain combines TRBV6-2 or TRBV6-3 and TRBJ2-3, and 9 bases in between align with TRBD1. The clonotype comes from a woman in her twenties or thirties with HTLV-1-associated myelopathy (HAM/TSP). The sequenced sample consisted of CD4+ T cells from blood. The DNA reads as follows: TGTGCCAGCACAAAGACAGGGGGGCAAGATACGCAGTATTTT. Protein translation: CASTKTGGQDTQYF.